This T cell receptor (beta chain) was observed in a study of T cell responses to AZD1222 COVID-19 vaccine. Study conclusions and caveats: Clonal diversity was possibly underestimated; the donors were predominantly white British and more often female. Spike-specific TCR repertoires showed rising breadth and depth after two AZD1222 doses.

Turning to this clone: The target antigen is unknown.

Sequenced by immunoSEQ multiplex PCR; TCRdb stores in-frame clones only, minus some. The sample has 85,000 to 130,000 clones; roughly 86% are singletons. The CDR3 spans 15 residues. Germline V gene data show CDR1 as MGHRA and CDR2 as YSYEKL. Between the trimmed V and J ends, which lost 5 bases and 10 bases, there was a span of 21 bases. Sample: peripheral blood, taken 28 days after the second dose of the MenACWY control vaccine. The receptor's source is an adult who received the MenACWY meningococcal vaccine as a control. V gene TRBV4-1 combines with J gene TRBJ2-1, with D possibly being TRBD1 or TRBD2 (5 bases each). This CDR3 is CASSATGAIILEQFF. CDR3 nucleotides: TGCGCCAGCAGCGCCACCGGGGCTATAATCCTCGAGCAGTTCTTC.